Following are 32 T cell receptor beta chains from one sample sequenced in a study of OX40 agonist ivuxolimab in advanced cancers. The protocol was immunoSEQ multiplex PCR, while the TCRdb copy is restricted to in-frame clones and leaves out a portion. The sample yields about 20,000 clones, about 65% seen once. The sequencing used CD4+ or CD8+ T cells sorted from blood, collected in a trial of the OX40 agonist ivuxolimab. These receptors were obtained from an adult with an advanced solid tumor such as melanoma, head and neck, liver or kidney cancer.

This chain uses TRBV6-5 with TRBJ1-1; perhaps TRBD1 as D (6 bases). V was trimmed by 8 bases and J by 3 bases, leaving 13 bases between them. The V gene's germline CDR1 is MNHEY and CDR2 SVGAGI. This CDR3 is 13 amino acids long. This CDR3 is CASGTLGHTEAFF. The DNA of the CDR3 is TGTGCCAGCGGGACATTGGGTCACACTGAAGCTTTCTTT.

The V gene is TRBV4-1, the J gene TRBJ2-3; possibly TRBD1 or TRBD2 for D (6 bases each). Trimming took 2 bases from V and 4 from J, leaving 16 bases between them. The length of the CDR3 is 16 residues. Per the germline V gene, CDR1 is MGHRA and CDR2 is YSYEKL. The CDR3 DNA reads TGCGCCAGCAGCCAAAGGCAGGGGAGGACAGCAGATACGCAGTATTTT. Protein: CASSQRQGRTADTQYF.

This clone was seen once. This chain links TRBV5-1 with TRBJ1-2; D is perhaps TRBD1 (6 bases). Germline V lookup: CDR1 SGHRS, CDR2 YFSETQ. V was shortened by 1 base and J by 4 bases, with 14 bases between the two germline ends. The CDR3 is 15 residues long. CDR3 region: CASSLTGASIYGYTF. DNA of the CDR3: TGCGCCAGCAGCTTGACGGGGGCTTCGATCTATGGCTACACCTTC.

The chain carries TRBV5-1 and TRBJ2-1; no clear D gene. The CDR3 extends over 16 amino acids. CDR1 is SGHRS and CDR2 is YFSETQ in the germline V gene. Trimming removed 0 bases from V and 0 bases from J, with 10 bases in between. The CDR3 loop reads CASSLESLGSYNEQFF. The CDR3 DNA follows: TGCGCCAGCAGCTTGGAATCCCTGGGCTCCTACAATGAGCAGTTCTTC.

The table lists this clone with a few counts. The chain is built from TRBV6-1 and TRBJ2-2; D not certain. This CDR3 comprises 15 residues. CDR1 is MNHNS and CDR2 is SASEGT in the germline V gene. V lost 2 bases and J 0 bases, leaving 7 bases between the germline ends. DNA of the CDR3: TGTGCCAGCAGTGAATTACGAACGAACACCGGGGAGCTGTTTTTT. Translation gives CASSELRTNTGELFF.

V gene TRBV6-6 combines with J gene TRBJ2-7; tentatively, D is TRBD1 (6 bases). Trimming shortened V by 5 bases and J by 3 bases, and 11 bases separated the two germline ends. This CDR3 is built from 13 residues. Germline V gene lookup returns CDR1 MNHNY and CDR2 SVGAGI (reference sequence). The CDR3 region is CASSPGHLYEQYF. In nucleotides, the CDR3 is TGTGCCAGCAGTCCGGGACACCTCTACGAGCAGTACTTC.

Written as DNA, the CDR3 is TGTGCCAGCAGCTTAACGACGGAGACCCAGTACTTC. It translates to CASSLTTETQYF. The chain joins TRBV11-1 to TRBJ2-5, with D hard to call. This CDR3 has 12 residues. Trimming cost V 2 bases and J 5 bases, with 6 bases left between them. In germline, CDR1 is SGHAT, CDR2 FQDESV (reference sequence). Drawing the rest from reference TRBV11-1 and TRBJ2-5, the complete variable domain is EAEVAQSPRYKITEKSQAVAFWCDPISGHATLYWYRQILGQGPELLVQFQDESVVDDSQLPKDRFSAERLKGVDSTLKIQPAELGDSAMYLCASSLTTETQYFGPGTRLLVL.

The chain recombines TRBV27 with TRBJ2-1; 7 nucleotides agree with TRBD1. The V segment lost 6 bases and the J segment 4 bases; nucleotides outside the gene matches: 6. Germline CDR1 reads MNHEY; CDR2 reads SMNVEV (reference sequence). This CDR3 has 14 residues. This CDR3 is CASRDGTAYNEQFF. In DNA form, the CDR3 reads TGTGCCAGCAGGGACGGGACAGCTTACAATGAGCAGTTCTTC.

The rearrangement links TRBV6-6 to TRBJ2-3; TRBD2 agrees at 8 bases. The CDR3 has 16 residues. Germline V gives CDR1 MNHNY, CDR2 SVGAGI (reference sequence). Trimming removed 4 bases from V and 0 bases from J; junction bases left unmatched: 6. The CDR3: CASSFLGGGSTDTQYF. For the CDR3, the DNA is TGTGCCAGCAGTTTCCTCGGGGGGGGTAGCACAGATACGCAGTATTTT.

The rearrangement links TRBV5-6 to TRBJ1-2; 8 bases align to TRBD1. Losses at the gene ends were 0 bases for V and 5 bases for J; bases not matched to a gene: 15. CDR1 is SGHDT, CDR2 YYEEEE, per germline. This CDR3 has 18 amino acids. The CDR3 nucleotides read TGTGCCAGCAGCTTGGACGGCGTACAGGGGGGACTTCGGTATGGCTACACCTTC. Its protein is CASSLDGVQGGLRYGYTF.

The chain combines TRBV7-8 with TRBJ1-2; no firm D call. CDR3 length: 12 amino acids. Trimming stripped 1 base from V and 8 bases from J, with 8 bases between. Germline V lookup: CDR1 SGHVS, CDR2 FQNEAQ. The CDR3 bases are TGTGCCAGCAGCTTAGGTCCGGGGGGCTACACCTTC. Protein sequence: CASSLGPGGYTF. Full variable domain (missing parts from reference TRBV7-8 and TRBJ1-2): GAGVSQSPRYKVAKRGQDVALRCDPISGHVSLFWYQQALGQGPEFLTYFQNEAQLDKSGLPSDRFFAERPEGSVSTLKIQRTQQEDSAVYLCASSLGPGGYTFGSGTRLTVV.

The genes are TRBV11-1 and TRBJ2-3; the D is unclear. The CDR3 has 14 amino acids. CDR1 is SGHAT, CDR2 FQDESV, per germline (reference sequence). Deletions cut 2 bases from V and 5 bases from J, with 11 bases between. CDR3 DNA: TGTGCCAGCAGCTTAACCCACTTAAGAGATACGCAGTATTTT. Translating it yields CASSLTHLRDTQYF.

This sequence joins TRBV7-9 and TRBJ2-5, with a tentative D call TRBD1 (5 bases). The J call may be incorrect, as the DNA end agrees better with TRBJ2-7. In germline, CDR1 is SEHNR, CDR2 FQNEAQ (reference sequence). The CDR3 totals 15 residues. CDR3 in DNA: TGTGCCAGCAGCTTAAATGTATGGCAGGGCTACGAGCAGTACTTC. Residues: CASSLNVWQGYEQYF.

The V gene is TRBV27, the J gene TRBJ1-6; 10 bases line up with TRBD1. Trimming cost V 4 bases and J 7 bases; bases outside gene matches: 13. The CDR3 totals 18 residues. Germline values: CDR1 MNHEY, CDR2 SMNVEV (reference sequence). The CDR3 DNA sequence: TGTGCCAGCAGTTCCCTGTCTGCCGGGACAGGGGAAAATTCACCCCTCCACTTT. Its translation: CASSSLSAGTGENSPLHF.

The CDR3 DNA follows: TGTGCCAGCAGTGGTGGACAGATTAATTCACCCCTCCACTTT. Its translation is CASSGGQINSPLHF. The V and J genes are TRBV6-5 and TRBJ1-6; D is perhaps TRBD1 (6 bases). Trimming removed 5 bases at V and 6 bases at J, with 11 bases between. This CDR3 has 14 residues. Germline V gives CDR1 MNHEY, CDR2 SVGAGI.

V and J are TRBV5-5 and TRBJ1-1; 9 bases map to TRBD1. CDR3 length equals 16 residues. Germline trimming cut 4 bases from V and 6 bases from J; bases unmatched to any gene: 13. CDR1 is SGHKS and CDR2 is YYEKEE in the germline V gene (reference sequence). As DNA, the CDR3 is TGTGCCAGCAGCAGTGGGACAGGGACGATTGGGGCTGAAGCTTTCTTT. As protein: CASSSGTGTIGAEAFF.

The chain is built from TRBV9 and TRBJ2-4; TRBD2 is a possible D gene (6 bases). The germline gives CDR1 SGDLS, CDR2 YYNGEE. CDR3 length: 15 amino acids. Trimming took off 0 bases at V and 8 bases at J, with 15 bases between the two ends. The CDR3 region is CASSVDRRDWDIQYF. The CDR3 DNA reads TGTGCCAGCAGCGTAGATCGGAGGGATTGGGACATTCAGTACTTC.

The chain employs TRBV7-6 and TRBJ2-1; TRBD2 matches at 10 bases. In germline, CDR1 is SGHVS, CDR2 FNYEAQ. The CDR3 runs to 17 residues. J was trimmed by 0 bases and V by 5 bases; bases with no gene match: 7. The CDR3 region is CASSPPSGGASYNEQFF. The CDR3 DNA reads TGTGCCAGCAGCCCCCCCAGCGGGGGGGCCTCCTACAATGAGCAGTTCTTC.

The chain couples TRBV15 to TRBJ1-2, with 8 bases that match TRBD1. This CDR3 region has 18 residues. Losses at the gene ends were 8 bases for V and 0 bases for J; bases not matched to a gene: 17. Germline CDR1 and CDR2: LNHNV and YYDKDF (reference sequence). In DNA form, the CDR3 reads TGTGCCACCCTCTCAGGGGGCGCGGGGCCCAATTCTAACTATGGCTACACCTTC. Residues: CATLSGGAGPNSNYGYTF.

This clone was detected only a few times. This chain links TRBV27 with TRBJ2-5; the match to TRBD2 covers 10 bases. V shed 3 bases and J 0 bases; nucleotides not matched to a gene: 4. CDR1 is MNHEY, CDR2 SMNVEV, per germline (reference sequence). The CDR3 loop spans 16 amino acids. The CDR3 DNA follows: TGTGCCAGCAGTTTGGGTAGCGGGGGGAACCAAGAGACCCAGTACTTC. Amino acids: CASSLGSGGNQETQYF.

This clone is medium-sized (0.01 to 0.1%) by share. The chain employs TRBV29-1 and TRBJ2-2; maybe TRBD2 (6 bases). The length of the CDR3 is 14 residues. Germline CDR1 reads SQVTM; CDR2 reads ANQGSEA. V was cut by 6 bases and J by 1 base, with 12 bases left in between. CDR3 residues: CSVRTGGNTGELFF. CDR3 nucleotides: TGCAGCGTCAGAACCGGGGGGAACACCGGGGAGCTGTTTTTT.

This chain connects TRBV5-4 to TRBJ2-1; D is perhaps TRBD1 or TRBD2 (6 bases each). With 3 bases removed from V and 7 bases from J, the gap between germline ends came to 17 bases. The CDR3 length is 15 residues. Germline CDR1 is SGHNT and CDR2 is YYREEE (reference sequence). The CDR3 spells CASSWGAFALNEQFF. Here the CDR3 DNA reads TGTGCCAGCAGCTGGGGGGCGTTCGCCCTAAATGAGCAGTTCTTC.

As to this clone: The germline gene is not matched at one end of the junction; a read error may be the cause. The chain employs TRBV5-1 and TRBJ1-1; D remains ambiguous. The CDR3 extends over 13 amino acids. Germline V gene lookup returns CDR1 SGHRS and CDR2 YFSETQ. The CDR3 loop is CASSFGLGTEAFF. The DNA of the CDR3 is TGTGCCAGCAGCTTTGGGTTGGGCACTGAAGCTTTCTTT. Combining the CDR3 with reference TRBV5-1 and TRBJ1-1 gives the whole variable domain KAGVTQTPRYLIKTRGQQVTLSCSPISGHRSVSWYQQTPGQGLQFLFEYFSETQRNKGNFPGRFSGRQFSNSRSEMNVSTLELGDSALYLCASSFGLGTEAFFGQGTRLTVV.

The rearrangement joins TRBV7-2 to TRBJ2-7; TRBD1 aligns across 7 bases. The germline CDR1 and CDR2 sequences are SGHTA and FQGNSA. The CDR3 has 15 residues. J was trimmed by 4 bases and V by 5 bases; bases with no gene match: 11. The CDR3 coding sequence is TGTGCCAGCAGCCCAAGACAGGGCCTACCGTACGAGCAGTACTTC. This gives the protein CASSPRQGLPYEQYF.

The rearrangement uses TRBV9 and TRBJ1-5; tentative D call: TRBD1 (6 bases). There are 15 residues in the CDR3. V lost 0 bases to trimming and J lost 8 bases, with 15 bases between them. Germline V CDR1 and CDR2: SGDLS, YYNGEE. The chain's CDR3 is CASSVGQGRGEPQHF. DNA for the CDR3: TGTGCCAGCAGCGTAGGGCAGGGGCGAGGCGAGCCCCAGCATTTT.

A few counts support this clone. The gene calls are TRBV11-2 and TRBJ2-1; D ambiguous. From germline, CDR1 is SGHAT and CDR2 FQNNGV. CDR3 length: 12 amino acids. As DNA, the CDR3 is TGTGCTATTCCCATACGCTACAATGAGCAGTTCTTC. Amino acid sequence: CAIPIRYNEQFF.

This clone has more than one count but fewer than ten. The chain has TRBV5-4 and TRBJ1-2; D call uncertain. V lost 1 base and J 4 bases, leaving 14 bases between the germline ends. Germline CDR1 reads SGHNT; CDR2 reads YYREEE (reference sequence). The CDR3 covers 15 residues. In nucleotides, the CDR3 is TGTGCCAGCAGCTTGAACCCGAGGGATTTCTATGGCTACACCTTC. As protein: CASSLNPRDFYGYTF.

The V gene is TRBV6-1, the J gene TRBJ2-7; D is possibly TRBD2 (6 bases). The V and J ends lost 6 bases and 3 bases respectively, with 15 bases between them. Germline CDR1 and CDR2: MNHNS and SASEGT. The CDR3 has 14 amino acids. CDR3 nucleotides: TGTGCCAGCAGGAGATCGGGGGTCGGCTACGAGCAGTACTTC. This gives the protein CASRRSGVGYEQYF.

The chain uses TRBV6-5 and TRBJ2-7; TRBD1 matches 7 bases. The trim removed 7 bases at V and 3 bases at J, leaving 9 bases unmatched. CDR3 length: 14 residues. The V gene's germline CDR1 is MNHEY and CDR2 SVGAGI. CDR3 DNA sequence: TGTGCCAGCAACGACGGAAGGGACAGCTACGAGCAGTACTTC. This sequence encodes CASNDGRDSYEQYF.

Only one count was recorded for this clone. This chain uses TRBV28 with TRBJ2-3; 12 positions agree with TRBD2. The CDR3 contains 20 residues. Per the germline V gene, CDR1 is MDHEN and CDR2 is SYDVKM. V lost 3 bases, J lost 2 bases, and 15 bases stayed unmatched. The CDR3 DNA reads TGTGCCAGCAGTTTTTCGTCTAGCGGGGGGGGACTCCCTCCCACAGATACGCAGTATTTT. Translated: CASSFSSSGGGLPPTDTQYF.

J is TRBJ1-1 and V is TRBV9; D ambiguous. Germline CDR1 and CDR2: SGDLS and YYNGEE. CDR3 size: 13 residues. Trimming cost V 0 bases and J 1 base, with 4 bases left between them. The CDR3, as DNA: TGTGCCAGCAGCGTAGCGGGGAACACTGAAGCTTTCTTT. Amino acid sequence: CASSVAGNTEAFF. The full variable domain, in which reference TRBV9 and TRBJ1-1 provide the parts outside the CDR3, is DSGVTQTPKHLITATGQRVTLRCSPRSGDLSVYWYQQSLDQGLQFLIQYYNGEERAKGNILERFSAQQFPDLHSELNLSSLELGDSALYFCASSVAGNTEAFFGQGTRLTVV.

The chain couples TRBV28 to TRBJ1-4, with D possibly being TRBD1 (6 bases). The CDR3 runs 17 residues. Trimming shortened V by 7 bases and J by 0 bases, and 18 bases separated the two germline ends. Germline values: CDR1 MDHEN, CDR2 SYDVKM. CDR3 in amino acids: CASKGVVGGATNEKLFF. The DNA of the CDR3 is TGTGCCAGCAAAGGGGTAGTTGGGGGCGCAACTAATGAAAAACTGTTTTTT.